One and the same sample provided the 29 T cell receptor beta chains below, sequenced in a study of regulatory T cells in long-lasting Graves disease. For TCR beta, libraries came from iRepertoire HTBI primers and Arm-PCR of CDR3 regions. Via MiXCR, TCRdb re-called the multiplex PCR reads, giving one row per CDR3 protein. The data show 300,000 to 400,000 distinct CDR3 sequences, over 15% seen once. Time point defined: newly diagnosed GD, antithyroid drugs for less than 3 months. TCR sequences were obtained from RNA taken from PBMCs. In addition, the sample was reused for a study of T cells in Graves' hyperthyroidism and ophthalmopathy.

The sample was peripheral blood mononuclear cells (PBMCs), taken at new diagnosis, from a patient treated with antithyroid drugs. The receptors come from a man aged 40-55 years with Graves disease.

This clonotype was seen many times. A junction boundary mismatches the germline segment, possibly from a read error. The chain employs TRBV5-1 and TRBJ2-3; D may be TRBD2 (6 bases). Germline-derived CDR1 and CDR2 are SGHRS and YFSETQ. The CDR3 consists of 15 residues. The CDR3 DNA reads as TGTGCCAGCAGCTTGCTTGGGCTAGCGAGAGATACGCAGTATTTT. Translation: CASSLLGLARDTQYF.

This clonotype came up many times. The chain combines TRBV15 with TRBJ2-3; D not resolved. Per the germline V gene, CDR1 is LNHNV and CDR2 is YYDKDF (reference sequence). The CDR3 consists of 14 residues. V lost 2 bases, J lost 2 bases, and 8 bases lay in between. Here the CDR3 reads CATSRRPFTDTQYF. CDR3 bases: TGTGCCACCAGCAGACGGCCGTTCACAGATACGCAGTATTTT.

The chain uses TRBV30 and TRBJ1-1; possible D gene TRBD1, 5 bases. The CDR3 contains 13 residues. Trimming removed 0 bases at V and 6 bases at J, with 11 bases between. CDR1 is GTSNPN, CDR2 SVGIG, per germline (reference sequence). CDR3 amino acids: CAWSVSRAAEAFF. The CDR3 DNA follows: TGTGCCTGGAGTGTAAGCAGGGCGGCTGAAGCTTTCTTT.

The CDR3: CANSPRGQGTAYEQYF. For the CDR3, the DNA is TGTGCCAACAGCCCGCGGGGACAGGGGACTGCCTACGAGCAGTACTTC. The rearrangement uses TRBV28 and TRBJ2-7; TRBD1 aligns across 10 bases. This CDR3 is built from 16 residues. V shed 10 bases, J shed 2 bases, and the junction held 14 bases outside the gene matches. Germline V lookup: CDR1 MDHEN, CDR2 SYDVKM. The full variable domain, in which reference TRBV28 and TRBJ2-7 provide the parts outside the CDR3, is DVKVTQSSRYLVKRTGEKVFLECVQDMDHENMFWYRQDPGLGLRLIYFSYDVKMKEKGDIPEGYSVSREKKERFSLILESASTNQTSMYLCANSPRGQGTAYEQYFGPGTRLTVT.

This clonotype was seen ten or more times. This sequence joins TRBV30 and TRBJ2-7; 7 bases agree with TRBD1. The CDR3 length is 14 residues. Trimming cost V 1 base and J 2 bases; bases outside gene matches: 5. Germline CDR1 is GTSNPN and CDR2 is SVGIG (reference sequence). The CDR3 DNA reads TGTGCCTGGAGTGGGACAGGTATCACCTACGAGCAGTACTTC. Translating gives CAWSGTGITYEQYF.

This clonotype was picked up many times. The gene calls are TRBV20-1 and TRBJ2-5, with TRBD2 identical over 13 bases. Losses at the gene ends were 0 bases for V and 2 bases for J; bases not matched to a gene: 6. CDR1 and CDR2 (germline): DFQATT, SNEGSKA (reference sequence). The length of the CDR3 is 17 residues. Here the CDR3 reads CSARDRLLAGGQETQYF. CDR3 sequence (DNA): TGCAGTGCTAGAGATCGACTACTAGCGGGGGGGCAAGAGACCCAGTACTTC.

The rearrangement joins TRBV6-1 to TRBJ2-1; D gene unclear. The V end was cut by 11 bases, the J end by 6 bases, with 20 bases between. The CDR3 spans 14 residues. CDR1 is MNHNS, CDR2 SASEGT, per germline. The CDR3 region has the DNA TGTGCCGCCAAGGATAGTCTTGGAAGCAATGAGCAGTTCTTC. This encodes CAAKDSLGSNEQFF.

At least ten counts were recorded for this clonotype. This chain's CDR3 is CASSPPPHYGYTF. The CDR3 DNA follows: TGTGCCAGCAGTCCCCCCCCACACTATGGCTACACCTTC. This rearrangement joins TRBV28 to TRBJ1-2, with D hard to call. Trimming stripped 5 bases from V and 3 bases from J, with 10 bases between. The CDR3 length is 13 residues. The germline V gene has CDR1 MDHEN and CDR2 SYDVKM.

This clonotype was counted ten times or more. This chain uses TRBV16 with TRBJ2-7, with D possibly being TRBD1 (5 bases). CDR3 length: 15 residues. CDR1 is KGHSY and CDR2 is FQNENV in the germline V gene. V shed 0 bases and J shed 6 bases, with 15 bases lying between them. The CDR3 DNA reads as TGTGCCAGCAGCCAATCCGCAGGGCGTGTGGGCGAGCAGTACTTC. Its translation is CASSQSAGRVGEQYF.

This clonotype occurred many times. The CDR3 spells CAITTGTGSAEQYF. In nucleotides, the CDR3 is TGTGCCATCACCACCGGGACAGGGTCGGCAGAGCAGTACTTC. The chain has TRBV10-3 and TRBJ2-7; 9 bases line up with TRBD1. This CDR3 comprises 14 residues. V lost 7 bases and J lost 7; bases outside the gene matches: 11. Germline V gene lookup returns CDR1 ENHRY and CDR2 SYGVKD.

This clonotype has just a few counts. This likely came from a read error, as a far larger clone is one base away. The CDR3 ends on some other residue instead of the conserved phenylalanine or tryptophan, so this is likely a read error. The J gene is TRBJ1-1, the V gene TRBV28; possible D gene TRBD1, 5 bases. The germline V and J ends were trimmed by 6 bases and 0 bases, with 14 bases remaining between them. Germline-derived CDR1 and CDR2 are MDHEN and SYDVKM. CDR3 length: 15 amino acids. CDR3 in DNA: TGTGCCAGCAGCTTAGGGGCAGTCATGAACACTGAAGCTTTCCTT. Its translation is CASSLGAVMNTEAFL.

This rearrangement joins TRBV28 to TRBJ1-1, with 7 bases identical to TRBD1. The CDR3 is made up of 16 amino acids. Unmatched junction bases numbered 14, after V lost 4 bases and J lost 6 bases. Looked up from germline, CDR1 is MDHEN and CDR2 is SYDVKM. CDR3 sequence: CASSYSWSDRDAEAFF. CDR3 nucleotide sequence: TGTGCCAGCAGTTATTCCTGGTCAGACAGGGACGCTGAAGCTTTCTTT.

This clonotype was observed once. The rearrangement uses TRBV19 and TRBJ2-6; D not certain. The V and J ends lost 5 bases and 0 bases respectively, with 8 bases between them. The V gene's germline CDR1 is LNHDA and CDR2 SQIVND (reference sequence). This CDR3 region has 15 residues. The CDR3 DNA follows: TGTGCCAGTAGTGCGTACAACTCTGGGGCCAACGTCCTGACTTTC. It translates to CASSAYNSGANVLTF.

This clonotype has a count of ten or more. The chain couples TRBV7-9 to TRBJ2-7, with D tentatively TRBD1 or TRBD2 (7 bases each). The CDR3 has 15 residues. The germline V gene encodes CDR1 SEHNR and CDR2 FQNEAQ (reference sequence). The V end was cut by 6 bases, the J end by 1 base, with 16 bases between. The CDR3, as DNA: TGTGCCAGCAGTCCTCAGGGGGGGACTTCCTACGAGCAGTACTTC. Encoded protein: CASSPQGGTSYEQYF.

This clonotype has just a few counts. The rearrangement uses TRBV28 and TRBJ1-2; D is possibly TRBD1 (6 bases). The CDR3 is 15 amino acids. Germline V gene data show CDR1 as MDHEN and CDR2 as SYDVKM. Trimming pared 7 bases from V and 5 bases from J, leaving 20 bases between. CDR3 amino acids: CASKGQGHPHYGYTF. The CDR3 nucleotides are TGTGCCAGCAAAGGCCAGGGACATCCCCATTATGGCTACACCTTC.

In its sample, this clonotype was seen a few times. At one boundary the junction diverges from the germline segment, which might be a read error. The rearrangement uses TRBV20-1 and TRBJ2-5; no definite D call. The CDR3 is 12 residues long. CDR1 is DFQATT and CDR2 is SNEGSKA in the germline V gene (reference sequence). This chain's CDR3 is CSARDGRPAHYF. DNA of the CDR3: TGCAGTGCTAGAGATGGGCGCCCGGCCCATTACTTC.

There are a few counts of this clonotype. This chain joins TRBV4-1 and TRBJ2-5; D is unresolved. V lost 1 base and J lost 5, with 17 bases in between. CDR3 length equals 16 residues. The germline CDR1 and CDR2 sequences are MGHRA and YSYEKL. The CDR3 sequence is CASSQVSGYNWETQYF. The CDR3 DNA follows: TGCGCCAGCAGCCAAGTTTCAGGATACAACTGGGAGACCCAGTACTTC.

This clonotype was recorded many times. This CDR3 is CASSLTGWGQPQHF. CDR3 DNA sequence: TGTGCCAGCAGTTTGACCGGGTGGGGTCAGCCCCAGCATTTT. The chain combines TRBV28 with TRBJ1-5; the D is unclear. The germline gives CDR1 MDHEN, CDR2 SYDVKM. The CDR3 sequence is 14 residues long. The germline V and J ends were trimmed by 3 bases and 6 bases, with 12 bases remaining between them.

This clonotype was seen at least ten times. V gene TRBV6-5 combines with J gene TRBJ1-1; D call uncertain. From germline, CDR1 is MNHEY and CDR2 SVGAGI. The CDR3 is made up of 10 amino acids. The V end lost 2 bases, the J end lost 5 bases, and 0 bases lay between the germline ends. CDR3 region: CASSYTEAFF. The CDR3 bases are TGTGCCAGCAGTTACACTGAAGCTTTCTTT.

V gene TRBV7-2 combines with J gene TRBJ1-6; unclear D gene. This CDR3 comprises 12 residues. In germline, CDR1 is SGHTA, CDR2 FQGNSA. V lost 1 base to trimming and J lost 9 bases, with 4 bases between them. The CDR3 nucleotides read TGTGCCAGCAGCTTAGATACTTCACCCCTCCACTTT. Translation: CASSLDTSPLHF.

The table lists this clonotype with a few counts. The rearrangement links TRBV9 to TRBJ1-4; 8 nucleotides line up with TRBD1. The CDR3 sequence is 17 residues long. After removal of 0 bases from V and 4 bases from J, the junction contained 8 bases not matched to a gene. Germline V gene data show CDR1 as SGDLS and CDR2 as YYNGEE. CDR3 DNA: TGTGCCAGCAGCGTAGACGTGGGACAGGAAGGTAATGAAAAACTGTTTTTT. Translated: CASSVDVGQEGNEKLFF.

This clonotype appeared many times. The chain has TRBV6-2 or TRBV6-3 and TRBJ2-1; D not certain. The V end was cut by 6 bases, the J end by 1 base, with 7 bases between. The length of the CDR3 is 13 residues. Germline CDR1 reads MNHEY; CDR2 reads SVGEGT. The CDR3 protein is CASSMLSYNEQFF. In nucleotides, the CDR3 is TGTGCCAGCAGCATGCTGTCCTACAATGAGCAGTTCTTC.

This clonotype occurred many times. This sequence joins TRBV20-1 and TRBJ2-7; the D gene is possibly TRBD1 (5 bases). Per the germline V gene, CDR1 is DFQATT and CDR2 is SNEGSKA (reference sequence). The CDR3 has 13 residues. V was pared by 8 bases and J by 2 bases, with 16 bases between. CDR3 region: CSPISPGTYEQYF. CDR3 DNA sequence: TGCAGTCCGATCTCTCCAGGGACCTACGAGCAGTACTTC.

This clonotype was seen ten or more times. V is TRBV5-1 and J is TRBJ2-7; 11 bases are a match to TRBD1. The germline gives CDR1 SGHRS, CDR2 YFSETQ. The length of the CDR3 is 16 residues. Losses at the gene ends were 4 bases for V and 3 bases for J; bases not matched to a gene: 9. For the CDR3, the DNA is TGCGCCAGCAGCCCAGGACAGGGGGCGAATCTCTACGAGCAGTACTTC. It translates to CASSPGQGANLYEQYF.

This clonotype was observed at least ten times. V and J are TRBV3-1 and TRBJ2-3; 7 bases are a match to TRBD2. The CDR3 is 15 residues long. Germline V gene lookup returns CDR1 LGHDT and CDR2 YNNKEL (reference sequence). V lost 1 base to trimming and J lost 4 bases; unmatched junction nucleotides: 5. CDR3 loop: CASSQVLRGSDTQYF. The CDR3 nucleotides read TGTGCCAGCAGCCAAGTGTTGCGGGGGTCAGATACGCAGTATTTT.

Many counts were recorded for this clonotype. CDR3 in DNA: TGTGCCAGCAGCCTGAGGGTACATGAGCAGTTCTTC. Translated: CASSLRVHEQFF. The chain couples TRBV7-9 to TRBJ2-1; a possible D gene is TRBD2 (5 bases). Trimming left V 5 bases short and J 8 bases short, with 10 bases between. CDR1 is SEHNR and CDR2 is FQNEAQ in the germline V gene (reference sequence). This CDR3 has 12 residues.

The table lists this clonotype with many counts. The V and J genes are TRBV28 and TRBJ1-2; D not resolved. This CDR3 is 12 amino acids long. Germline assignment: CDR1 MDHEN and CDR2 SYDVKM. Trimming removed 5 bases at V and 4 bases at J, with 8 bases between. As DNA, the CDR3 is TGTGCCAGCAGTCAAGCTGGCTATGGCTACACCTTC. Protein sequence: CASSQAGYGYTF.

This clonotype occurred a few times. This chain uses TRBV5-1 with TRBJ2-3, with a tentative D call TRBD2 (6 bases). Germline V gives CDR1 SGHRS, CDR2 YFSETQ. CDR3 length: 15 amino acids. The V gene lost 4 bases and the J gene lost 2 bases, with 14 bases spanning the gap. CDR3 nucleotides: TGCGCCAGCAGCCCCGGGACTCACTTCACAGATACGCAGTATTTT. Its translation: CASSPGTHFTDTQYF.

The gene calls are TRBV5-1 and TRBJ2-1; 8 nucleotides agree with TRBD2. Germline values: CDR1 SGHRS, CDR2 YFSETQ. V shed 5 bases, J shed 4 bases, and the junction held 8 bases outside the gene matches. The CDR3 extends over 15 amino acids. The CDR3 sequence: CASSPPGGSYNEQFF. CDR3 DNA: TGCGCCAGCAGTCCTCCGGGGGGGAGTTACAATGAGCAGTTCTTC.